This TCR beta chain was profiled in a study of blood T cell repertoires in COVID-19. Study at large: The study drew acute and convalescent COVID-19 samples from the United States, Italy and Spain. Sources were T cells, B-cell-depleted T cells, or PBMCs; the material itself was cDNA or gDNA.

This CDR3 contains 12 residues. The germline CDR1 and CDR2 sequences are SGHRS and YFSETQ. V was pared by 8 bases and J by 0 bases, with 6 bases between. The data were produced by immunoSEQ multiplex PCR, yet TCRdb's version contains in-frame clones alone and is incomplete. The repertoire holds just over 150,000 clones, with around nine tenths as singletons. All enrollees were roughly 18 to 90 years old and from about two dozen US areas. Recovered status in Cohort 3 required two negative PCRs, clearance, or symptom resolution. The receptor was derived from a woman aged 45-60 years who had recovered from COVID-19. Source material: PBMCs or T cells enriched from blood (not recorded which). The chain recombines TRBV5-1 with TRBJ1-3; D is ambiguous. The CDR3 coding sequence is TGCGCCAGACGGGACTCTGGAAACACCATATATTTT. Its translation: CARRDSGNTIYF. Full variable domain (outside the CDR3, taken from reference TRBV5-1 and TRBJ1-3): KAGVTQTPRYLIKTRGQQVTLSCSPISGHRSVSWYQQTPGQGLQFLFEYFSETQRNKGNFPGRFSGRQFSNSRSEMNVSTLELGDSALYLCARRDSGNTIYFGEGSWLTVV.